The rows below give T cell receptor beta chains drawn from one sample of a study of blood T cell repertoires in COVID-19. TCRdb's copy holds only in-frame clones and misses some; the assay was immunoSEQ multiplex PCR. The table has a few hundred thousand clones, roughly nine tenths seen once. Sequencing was performed on PBMCs or T cells enriched from blood (not recorded which). The source is a man younger than 45 who had recovered from COVID-19. Both conserved end residues are trimmed from each CDR3. A D gene is named only where the DNA matches it firmly.

d_call j_call v_call cdr3_aa
TRBD1 TRBJ2-7 TRBV2 ASSSTGLHEQY
NA TRBJ2-1 TRBV18 ASSILSSYNEQF
TRBD1 TRBJ1-1 TRBV7-9 ASSSPGQASRRTEAF
TRBD2 TRBJ2-1 TRBV5-1 ASRGLGLGEQF
NA TRBJ2-5 TRBV27 ASRVSGGETQY
NA TRBJ1-1 TRBV11-2 ASSFNMNTEAF
NA TRBJ2-7 TRBV18 ASSPTGNEQY
TRBD1 TRBJ1-1 TRBV6-5 ASSRDRLNTEAF
NA TRBJ2-7 TRBV7-8 ASSQDSSEQY
NA TRBJ2-5 TRBV5-4 ASRADVQETQY
TRBD1 TRBJ2-7 TRBV30 AWRGTGPYEQY
NA TRBJ2-1 TRBV11-1 ASSLGYASSYNEQF
TRBD2 TRBJ2-2 TRBV27 ASSWTSGNTGELF
TRBD2 TRBJ2-3 TRBV28 ASSLKASGSTDTQY
NA TRBJ1-5 TRBV9 ASSVGDSTNQPQH
NA TRBJ1-1 TRBV3-1/TRBV3-2 ASSQGGAAGTEAF
TRBD2 TRBJ2-1 TRBV6-1 ASSETSGKGEQF
TRBD1 TRBJ1-1 TRBV30 AWSPPGTANTEAF
NA TRBJ1-5 TRBV5-8 ASSLGLHSNQPQH
NA TRBJ2-2 TRBV11-2 ASSPGQPGELF
NA TRBJ1-2 TRBV9 ASSVEGIRGYT
NA TRBJ1-5 TRBV28 ASNLDSERIRNQPQH
NA TRBJ2-7 TRBV4-1 ASSQATPSYEQY
NA TRBJ2-7 TRBV5-4 ASSLAGQPYEQY
NA TRBJ1-3 TRBV6-5 ASSYSGASGNTIY